This T cell receptor (beta chain) stems from a study of cytomegalovirus exposure and HLA in healthy donors. TCRdb keeps only in-frame clones here, not all; method: immunoSEQ multiplex PCR. The sample yields some 140,000 clones, 70% to 90% seen once. This clone has just a few counts. Germline values: CDR1 WNHNN, CDR2 SYGVQD (reference sequence). This CDR3 has 12 residues. Trimming took 3 bases from V and 5 from J, leaving 5 bases between them. This sequence originates from a woman in her twenties or thirties in good health and CMV-seronegative. Sample: PBMCs. V and J are TRBV10-1 and TRBJ1-5; D gene ambiguous. For the CDR3, the DNA is TGCGCCAGCAGTGACGGTTATCAGCCCCAGCATTTT. Protein product: CASSDGYQPQHF.